This T cell receptor beta chain is from a study of CD8 T cells in Susac syndrome. Germline CDR1 MNHEY, CDR2 SVGEGT. Trimming shortened V by 9 bases and J by 4 bases, and 15 bases separated the two germline ends. This CDR3 has 13 residues. CD8+ and CD4+ T cells taken from blood had their TCR beta sequenced. The individuals used as controls were healthy donors who had been matched for both age and sex. TEMRA cells underwent FACS enrichment and CD8+ and CD4+ T cells underwent negative isolation. Random-hexamer reverse transcription was applied to roughly 0.5 to 1 ug RNA. An immunoSEQ multiplex PCR amplified TCR beta CDR3 over 54 Vbeta and 13 Jbeta. In TCRdb, the immunoSEQ multiplex PCR reads were re-called with MiXCR into one record per CDR3 protein. Among under 200,000 distinct CDR3 sequences listed, approximately 93% were seen once.

The chain is built from TRBV6-2 or TRBV6-3 and TRBJ2-5; D remains ambiguous. The source is a human donor in good health. Sequencing was carried out using CD4+ T cells from PBMCs. CDR3: CASGPVTLETQYF. The CDR3 nucleotides read TGTGCCAGTGGCCCGGTAACCCTAGAGACCCAGTACTTC.